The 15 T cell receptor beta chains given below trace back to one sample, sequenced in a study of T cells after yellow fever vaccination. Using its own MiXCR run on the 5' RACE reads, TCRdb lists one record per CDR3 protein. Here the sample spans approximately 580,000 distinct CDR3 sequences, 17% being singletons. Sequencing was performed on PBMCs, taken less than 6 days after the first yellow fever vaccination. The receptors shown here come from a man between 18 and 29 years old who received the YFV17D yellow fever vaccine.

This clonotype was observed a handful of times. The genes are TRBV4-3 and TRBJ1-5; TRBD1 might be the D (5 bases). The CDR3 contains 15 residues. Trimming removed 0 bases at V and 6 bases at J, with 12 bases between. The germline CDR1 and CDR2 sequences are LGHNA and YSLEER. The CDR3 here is CASSQDSQGRQPQHF. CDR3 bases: TGCGCCAGCAGCCAAGATTCGCAGGGACGTCAGCCCCAGCATTTT.

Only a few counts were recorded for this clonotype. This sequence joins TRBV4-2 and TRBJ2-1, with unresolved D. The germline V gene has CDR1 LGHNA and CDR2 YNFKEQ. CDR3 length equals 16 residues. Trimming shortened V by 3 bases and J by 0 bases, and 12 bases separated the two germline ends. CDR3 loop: CASSQWRFSSYNEQFF. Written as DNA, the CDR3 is TGTGCCAGCAGCCAGTGGAGATTTAGCTCCTACAATGAGCAGTTCTTC.

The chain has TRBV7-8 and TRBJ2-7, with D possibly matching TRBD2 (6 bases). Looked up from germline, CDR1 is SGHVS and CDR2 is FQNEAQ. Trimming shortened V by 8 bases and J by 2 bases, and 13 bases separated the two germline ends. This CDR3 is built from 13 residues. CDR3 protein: CASGGAFTYEQYV. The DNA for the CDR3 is TGTGCCAGCGGAGGGGCGTTTACCTACGAGCAGTACGTC.

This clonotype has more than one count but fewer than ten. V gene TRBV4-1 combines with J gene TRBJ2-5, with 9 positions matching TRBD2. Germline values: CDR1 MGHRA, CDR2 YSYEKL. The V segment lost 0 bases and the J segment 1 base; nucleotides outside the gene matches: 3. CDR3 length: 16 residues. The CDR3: CASSQDPAGGQETQYF. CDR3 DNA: TGCGCCAGCAGCCAAGACCCAGCGGGGGGCCAAGAGACCCAGTACTTC.

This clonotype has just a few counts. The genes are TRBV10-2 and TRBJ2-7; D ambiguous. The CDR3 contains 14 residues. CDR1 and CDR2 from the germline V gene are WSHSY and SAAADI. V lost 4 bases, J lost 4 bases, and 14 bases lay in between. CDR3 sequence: CASSAELGTYEQYV. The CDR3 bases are TGCGCCAGCAGTGCAGAGCTAGGCACTTACGAGCAGTACGTC.

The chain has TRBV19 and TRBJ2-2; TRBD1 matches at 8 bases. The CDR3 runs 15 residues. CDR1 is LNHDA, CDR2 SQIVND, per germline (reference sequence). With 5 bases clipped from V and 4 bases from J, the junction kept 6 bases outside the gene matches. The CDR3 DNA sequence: TGTGCCAGTAGTTCCCCGGGACAGGTCACCGGGGAGCTGTTTTTT. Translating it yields CASSSPGQVTGELFF.

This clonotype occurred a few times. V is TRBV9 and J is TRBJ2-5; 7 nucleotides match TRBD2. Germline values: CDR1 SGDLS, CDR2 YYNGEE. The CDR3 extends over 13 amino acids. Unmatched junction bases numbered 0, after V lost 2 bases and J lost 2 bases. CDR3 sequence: CASSVGLQETQYF. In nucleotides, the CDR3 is TGTGCCAGCAGCGTGGGACTACAAGAGACCCAGTACTTC. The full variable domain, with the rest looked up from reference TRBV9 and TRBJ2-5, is DSGVTQTPKHLITATGQRVTLRCSPRSGDLSVYWYQQSLDQGLQFLIQYYNGEERAKGNILERFSAQQFPDLHSELNLSSLELGDSALYFCASSVGLQETQYFGPGTRLLVL.

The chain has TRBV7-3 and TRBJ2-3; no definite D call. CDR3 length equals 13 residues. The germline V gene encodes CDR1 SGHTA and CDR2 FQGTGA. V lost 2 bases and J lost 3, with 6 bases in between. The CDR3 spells CASSLSATDTQYF. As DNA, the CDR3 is TGTGCCAGCAGCTTATCAGCGACAGATACGCAGTATTTT.

The CDR3 nucleotides are TGTGCCATCAGTGAGAGGCGGTGGCCTCACTATGGCTACACCTTC. Translation: CAISERRWPHYGYTF. This chain connects TRBV10-3 to TRBJ1-2; D call uncertain. Per germline, CDR1 ENHRY and CDR2 SYGVKD. This CDR3 contains 15 residues. The V gene lost 2 bases and the J gene lost 3 bases, with 13 bases spanning the gap.

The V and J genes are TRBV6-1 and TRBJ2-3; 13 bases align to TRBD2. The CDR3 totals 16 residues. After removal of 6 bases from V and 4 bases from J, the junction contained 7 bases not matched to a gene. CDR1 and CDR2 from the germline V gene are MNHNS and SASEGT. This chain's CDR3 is CASSPGLAGSADTQYF. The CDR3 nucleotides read TGTGCCAGCAGCCCGGGACTAGCGGGGTCGGCAGATACGCAGTATTTT.

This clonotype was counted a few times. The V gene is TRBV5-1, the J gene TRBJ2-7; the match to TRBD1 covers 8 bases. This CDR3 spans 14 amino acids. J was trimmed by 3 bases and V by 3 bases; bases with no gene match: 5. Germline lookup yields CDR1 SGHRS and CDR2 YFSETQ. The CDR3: CASSSDREVYEQYF. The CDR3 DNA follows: TGCGCCAGCAGCTCGGACAGGGAGGTCTACGAGCAGTACTTC.

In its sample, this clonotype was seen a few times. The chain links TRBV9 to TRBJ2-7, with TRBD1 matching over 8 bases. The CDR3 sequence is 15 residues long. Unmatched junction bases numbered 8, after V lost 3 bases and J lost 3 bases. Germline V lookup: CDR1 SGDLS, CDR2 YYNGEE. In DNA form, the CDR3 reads TGTGCCAGCAGCGCAGGCCCAGGACAGGGCTACGAGCAGTACTTC. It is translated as CASSAGPGQGYEQYF.

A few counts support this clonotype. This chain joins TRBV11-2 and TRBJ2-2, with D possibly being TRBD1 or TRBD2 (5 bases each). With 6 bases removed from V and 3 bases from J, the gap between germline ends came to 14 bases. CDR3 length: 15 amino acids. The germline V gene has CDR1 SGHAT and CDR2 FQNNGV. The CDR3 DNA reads TGTGCCAGCAGGATAGGGACGTGGGACACCGGGGAGCTGTTTTTT. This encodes CASRIGTWDTGELFF.

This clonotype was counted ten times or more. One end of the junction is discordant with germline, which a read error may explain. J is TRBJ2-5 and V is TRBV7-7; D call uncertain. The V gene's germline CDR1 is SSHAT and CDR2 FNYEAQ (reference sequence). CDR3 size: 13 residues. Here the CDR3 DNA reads TGTGCTAGCAGCTTAGAATCTAGGGAGACCCAGTACTTC. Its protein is CASSLESRETQYF. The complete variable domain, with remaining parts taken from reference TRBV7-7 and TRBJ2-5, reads GAGVSQSPRYKVTKRGQDVTLRCDPISSHATLYWYQQALGQGPEFLTYFNYEAQPDKSGLPSDRFSAERPEGSISTLTIQRTEQRDSAMYRCASSLESRETQYFGPGTRLLVL.

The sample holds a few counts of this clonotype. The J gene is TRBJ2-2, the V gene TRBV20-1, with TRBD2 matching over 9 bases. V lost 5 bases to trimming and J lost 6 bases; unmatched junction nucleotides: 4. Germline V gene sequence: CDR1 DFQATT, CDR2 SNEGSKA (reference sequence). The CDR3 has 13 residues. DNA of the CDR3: TGCAGTGCTCGGCTAGCGGGGCCCGGGGAGCTGTTTTTT. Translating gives CSARLAGPGELFF.